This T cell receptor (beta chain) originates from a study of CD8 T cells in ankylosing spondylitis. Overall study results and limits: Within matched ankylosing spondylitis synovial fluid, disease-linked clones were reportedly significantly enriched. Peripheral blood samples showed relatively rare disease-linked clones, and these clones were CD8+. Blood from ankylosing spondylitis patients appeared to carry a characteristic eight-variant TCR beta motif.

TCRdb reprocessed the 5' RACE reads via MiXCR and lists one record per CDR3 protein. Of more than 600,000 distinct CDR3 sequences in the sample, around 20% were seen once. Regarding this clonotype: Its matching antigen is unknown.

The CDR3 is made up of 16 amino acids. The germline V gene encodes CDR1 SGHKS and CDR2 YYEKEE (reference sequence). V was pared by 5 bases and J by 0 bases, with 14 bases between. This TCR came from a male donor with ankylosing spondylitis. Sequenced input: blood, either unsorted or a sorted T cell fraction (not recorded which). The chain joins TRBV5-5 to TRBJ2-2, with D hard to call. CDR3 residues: CASSVDPLSNTGELFF. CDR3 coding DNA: TGTGCCAGCAGTGTTGATCCACTTTCGAACACCGGGGAGCTGTTTTTT. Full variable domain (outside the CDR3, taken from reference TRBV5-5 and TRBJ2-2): DAGVTQSPTHLIKTRGQQVTLRCSPISGHKSVSWYQQVLGQGPQFIFQYYEKEERGRGNFPDRFSARQFPNYSSELNVNALLLGDSALYLCASSVDPLSNTGELFFGEGSRLTVL.